This TCR beta chain is from a study of CXCR3-negative and CXCR3-positive naive CD8 T cells. Preparation of TRB cDNA libraries relied on 5' RACE carrying UMI labels. TCRdb reprocessed the 5' RACE reads and keeps a single row for each CDR3 protein, giving no DNA. This sample's table reports 69,000 or so distinct CDR3 sequences. This CDR3 is built from 19 residues. Germline lookup yields CDR1 SGHRS and CDR2 YFSETQ. Every CD8+ T cell subset underwent triplicate sorting at some 300,000 cells apiece. The chain employs TRBV5-1 and TRBJ2-2; the TCRdb D gene call, TRBD2, has no DNA to confirm it. Sequencing was done on a sample of naive CXCR3- CD8+ T cells from blood. Subset of the sample: CD45RO-CCR7+CD27+CD95- naive CD8+ T cells lacking CXCR3 (TNR3-). The TCR comes from a human donor in good health. Some clones in this sample may be carry-over from other donors' samples. The CDR3 region is CASSLYSPGNNPNTGELFF.